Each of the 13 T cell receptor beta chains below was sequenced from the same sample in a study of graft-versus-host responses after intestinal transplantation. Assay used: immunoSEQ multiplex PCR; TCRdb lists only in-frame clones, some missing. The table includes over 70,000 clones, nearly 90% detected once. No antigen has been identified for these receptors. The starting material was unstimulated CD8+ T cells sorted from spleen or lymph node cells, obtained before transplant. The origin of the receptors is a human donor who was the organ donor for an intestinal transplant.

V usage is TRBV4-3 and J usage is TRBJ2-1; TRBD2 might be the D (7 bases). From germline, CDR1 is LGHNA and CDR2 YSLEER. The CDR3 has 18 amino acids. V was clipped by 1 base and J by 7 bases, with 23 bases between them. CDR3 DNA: TGCGCCAGCAGCCAAGCGTGGGGCATGGGGGGGGCCCTTAATGAGCAGTTCTTC. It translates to CASSQAWGMGGALNEQFF.

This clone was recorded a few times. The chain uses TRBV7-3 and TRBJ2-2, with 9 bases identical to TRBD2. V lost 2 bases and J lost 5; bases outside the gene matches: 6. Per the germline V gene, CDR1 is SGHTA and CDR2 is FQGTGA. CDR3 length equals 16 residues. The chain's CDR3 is CASSLGLRGGTGELFF. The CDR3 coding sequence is TGTGCCAGCAGCTTAGGGCTGCGGGGGGGAACCGGGGAGCTGTTTTTT.

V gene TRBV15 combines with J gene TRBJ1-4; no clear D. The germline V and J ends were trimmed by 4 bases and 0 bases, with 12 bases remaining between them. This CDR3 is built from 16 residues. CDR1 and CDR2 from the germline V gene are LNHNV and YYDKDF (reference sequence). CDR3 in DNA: TGTGCCACCAGCAAAGGCGTCGGGGCAACTAATGAAAAACTGTTTTTT. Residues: CATSKGVGATNEKLFF.

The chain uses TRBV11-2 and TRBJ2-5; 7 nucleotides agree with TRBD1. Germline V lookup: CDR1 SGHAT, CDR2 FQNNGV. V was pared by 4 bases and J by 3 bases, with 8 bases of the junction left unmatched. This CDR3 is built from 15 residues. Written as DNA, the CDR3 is TGTGCCAGCAGCTCGTGGACCGGGACAGAAGAGACCCAGTACTTC. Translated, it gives CASSSWTGTEETQYF.

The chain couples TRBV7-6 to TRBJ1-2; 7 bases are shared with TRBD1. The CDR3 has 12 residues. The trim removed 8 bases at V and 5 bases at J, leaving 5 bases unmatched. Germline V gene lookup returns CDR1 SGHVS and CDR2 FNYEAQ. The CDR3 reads CASSEQGYGYTF. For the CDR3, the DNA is TGTGCCAGCTCGGAACAGGGGTATGGCTACACCTTC. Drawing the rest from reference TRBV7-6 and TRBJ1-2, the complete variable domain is GAGVSQSPRYKVTKRGQDVALRCDPISGHVSLYWYRQALGQGPEFLTYFNYEAQQDKSGLPNDRFSAERPEGSISTLTIQRTEQRDSAMYRCASSEQGYGYTFGSGTRLTVV.

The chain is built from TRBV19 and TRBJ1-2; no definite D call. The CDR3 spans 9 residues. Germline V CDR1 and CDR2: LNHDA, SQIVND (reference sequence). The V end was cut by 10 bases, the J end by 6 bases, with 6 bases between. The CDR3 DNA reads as TGTGCCATCCTAAATGGCTACACCTTC. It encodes CAILNGYTF.

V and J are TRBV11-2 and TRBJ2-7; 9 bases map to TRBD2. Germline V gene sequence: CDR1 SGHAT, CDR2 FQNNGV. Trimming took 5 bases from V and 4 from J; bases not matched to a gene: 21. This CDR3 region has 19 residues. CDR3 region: CASSPPGRGGLKVVYEQYV. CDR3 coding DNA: TGTGCCAGCAGCCCTCCGGGGCGGGGGGGCCTAAAAGTAGTTTACGAGCAGTACGTC.

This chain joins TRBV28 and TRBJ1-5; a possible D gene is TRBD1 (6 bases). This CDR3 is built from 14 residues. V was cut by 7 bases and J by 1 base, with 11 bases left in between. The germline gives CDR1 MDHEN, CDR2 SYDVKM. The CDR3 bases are TGTGCCAGCAATCTACAGGGAAGCAATCAGCCCCAGCATTTT. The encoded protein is CASNLQGSNQPQHF.

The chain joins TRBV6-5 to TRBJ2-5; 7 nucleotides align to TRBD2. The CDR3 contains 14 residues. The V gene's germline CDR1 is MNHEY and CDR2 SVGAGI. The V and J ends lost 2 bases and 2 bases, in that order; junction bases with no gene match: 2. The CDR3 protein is CASSYGTNQETQYF. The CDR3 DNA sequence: TGTGCCAGCAGTTACGGGACTAATCAAGAGACCCAGTACTTC.

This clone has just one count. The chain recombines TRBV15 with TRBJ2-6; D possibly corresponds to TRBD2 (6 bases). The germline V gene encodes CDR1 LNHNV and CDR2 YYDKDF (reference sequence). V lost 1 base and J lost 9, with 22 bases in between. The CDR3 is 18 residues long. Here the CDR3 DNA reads TGTGCCACCAGCAGAGTTCCTGGGGGGAAGGCTCGGGTCAACGTCCTGACTTTC. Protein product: CATSRVPGGKARVNVLTF.

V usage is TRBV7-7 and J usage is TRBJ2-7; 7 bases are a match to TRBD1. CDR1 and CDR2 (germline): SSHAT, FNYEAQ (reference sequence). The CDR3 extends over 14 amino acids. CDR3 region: CASSRGQPTYEQYV. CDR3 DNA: TGTGCTAGCAGCCGGGGACAGCCTACCTACGAGCAGTACGTC.

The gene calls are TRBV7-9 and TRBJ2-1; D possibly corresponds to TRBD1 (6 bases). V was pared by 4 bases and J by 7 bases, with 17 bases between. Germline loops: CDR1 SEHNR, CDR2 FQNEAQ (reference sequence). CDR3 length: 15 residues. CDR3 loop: CASSSNARGGNEQFF. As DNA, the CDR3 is TGTGCCAGCAGCTCAAACGCCAGGGGTGGGAATGAGCAGTTCTTC.

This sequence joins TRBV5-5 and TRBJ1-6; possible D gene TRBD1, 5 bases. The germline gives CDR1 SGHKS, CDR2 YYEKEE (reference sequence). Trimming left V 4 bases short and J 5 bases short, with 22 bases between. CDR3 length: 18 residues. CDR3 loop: CASSEDQLAVGDNSPLHF. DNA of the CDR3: TGTGCCAGCAGCGAGGACCAATTGGCGGTAGGGGATAATTCACCCCTCCACTTT.